The 13 T cell receptor beta chains below come from one sample, sequenced in a study of blood T cell repertoires in COVID-19. Generated by immunoSEQ multiplex PCR, the TCRdb table keeps only in-frame clones and is missing some. The sample records some 670,000 clones, over 80% being singletons. Sequences were obtained from peripheral blood. The receptors shown here come from a woman in her late teens or twenties with acute or convalescent COVID-19.

This rearrangement joins TRBV4-3 to TRBJ2-6; D gene unclear. There are 16 residues in the CDR3. Trimming removed 5 bases from V and 1 base from J, with 12 bases in between. Germline CDR1 LGHNA, CDR2 YSLEER. CDR3 sequence: CASSGEEGSGANVLTF. CDR3 DNA sequence: TGCGCCAGCAGCGGAGAGGAAGGATCTGGGGCCAACGTCCTGACTTTC.

The CDR3 nucleotides are TGTGCCATAGGGACTCCGGGGGATGGCTACACCTTC. Protein product: CAIGTPGDGYTF. The rearrangement uses TRBV10-3 and TRBJ1-2; tentative D call: TRBD1 (5 bases). V was trimmed by 9 bases and J by 6 bases, leaving 14 bases between them. The CDR3 consists of 12 residues. The V gene's germline CDR1 is ENHRY and CDR2 SYGVKD.

V is TRBV6-5 and J is TRBJ2-3, with 10 bases identical to TRBD1. J lost 5 bases, V lost 6 bases, and 5 bases had no gene match. CDR3 size: 14 residues. From germline, CDR1 is MNHEY and CDR2 SVGAGI. The CDR3 DNA reads TGTGCCAGCAGCCCGGACAGGGGGAAAGATACGCAGTATTTT. Protein product: CASSPDRGKDTQYF.

The chain carries TRBV12-5 and TRBJ1-1; 7 bases line up with TRBD1. CDR1 and CDR2 from the germline V gene are LGHNT and FRNRAP. This CDR3 is built from 15 residues. V was pared by 1 base and J by 6 bases, with 8 bases of the junction left unmatched. CDR3 in DNA: TGTGCTAGTGGTTTGGAAACAGGGGAGTTTGCTGAAGCTTTCTTT. Residues: CASGLETGEFAEAFF.

The chain carries TRBV9 and TRBJ1-1; possibly TRBD1 for D (5 bases). This CDR3 spans 18 amino acids. CDR1 is SGDLS, CDR2 YYNGEE, per germline. The V gene lost 3 bases and the J gene lost 5 bases, with 26 bases spanning the gap. CDR3 residues: CASSGGGGRGPKGTEAFF. The DNA for the CDR3 is TGTGCCAGCAGCGGCGGCGGGGGTCGTGGCCCGAAGGGAACTGAAGCTTTCTTT.

The chain joins TRBV3-1 (or the pseudogene TRBV3-2) to TRBJ1-2; weak D call: TRBD1 (6 bases). The CDR3 extends over 15 amino acids. Germline loops: CDR1 LGHDT, CDR2 YNNKEL (reference sequence). Trimming cost V 4 bases and J 2 bases, with 14 bases left between them. In DNA form, the CDR3 reads TGTGCCAGCAGCCCACCCTACGGACAGAACTATGGCTACACCTTC. This encodes CASSPPYGQNYGYTF.

Turning to this clone: Other DNA sequences in the sample encode the same CDR3. The chain's CDR3 is CASSLLGQNTEAFF. The CDR3, as DNA: TGCGCCAGCAGCTTGCTGGGGCAGAACACTGAAGCTTTCTTT. The chain links TRBV5-1 to TRBJ1-1; tentative D call: TRBD1 (5 bases). The CDR3 spans 14 residues. V gave up 1 base and J gave up 1 base, with 8 bases separating them. Per germline, CDR1 SGHRS and CDR2 YFSETQ.

The table lists this clone with a count of one. The CDR3 protein is CASKAPLAKNIQYF. The CDR3 region has the DNA TGTGCCAGCAAAGCTCCTCTAGCCAAAAACATTCAGTACTTC. This chain connects TRBV25-1 to TRBJ2-4, with D unclear. Trimming stripped 7 bases from V and 0 bases from J, with 10 bases between. CDR1 and CDR2 (germline): MGHDK, SYGVNS. This CDR3 comprises 14 residues. The complete variable domain, with remaining parts taken from reference TRBV25-1 and TRBJ2-4, reads EADIYQTPRYLVIGTGKKITLECSQTMGHDKMYWYQQDPGMELHLIHYSYGVNSTEKGDLSSESTVSRIRTEHFPLTLESARPSHTSQYLCASKAPLAKNIQYFGAGTRLSVL.

In nucleotides, the CDR3 is TGCGCCAGCAGCCAAGATTTGCGCGGGACTAGCGTGTACGAGCAGTACTTC. This codes for CASSQDLRGTSVYEQYF. The chain has TRBV4-1 and TRBJ2-7; TRBD2 matches 10 bases. CDR1 and CDR2 (germline): MGHRA, YSYEKL. The CDR3 runs to 17 residues. J gave up 4 bases and V 0 bases, and 9 bases lay outside the gene matches.

This clone was counted a single time. The chain carries TRBV28 and TRBJ1-1; 8 bases map to TRBD1. With V trimmed by 0 bases and J by 10 bases, 13 bases remained unmatched. The CDR3 totals 16 residues. CDR1 is MDHEN, CDR2 SYDVKM, per germline. The CDR3 here is CASSLWGTGTPEGAFF. The CDR3 bases are TGTGCCAGCAGTTTATGGGGGACAGGAACCCCCGAGGGAGCTTTCTTT.

The chain recombines TRBV19 with TRBJ2-1; D is possibly TRBD1 (6 bases). The germline V gene has CDR1 LNHDA and CDR2 SQIVND (reference sequence). Trimming stripped 5 bases from V and 8 bases from J, with 19 bases between. The CDR3 has 15 amino acids. The CDR3 bases are TGTGCCAGTAGTCACTCAGGGGTCCCCACATATGAGCAGTTCTTC. Translated, it gives CASSHSGVPTYEQFF.

The chain employs TRBV2 and TRBJ2-2, with 13 bases matching TRBD2. Trimming removed 4 bases from V and 3 bases from J; junction bases left unmatched: 8. The CDR3 sequence is 18 residues long. CDR1 and CDR2 from the germline V gene are SNHLY and FYNNEI. CDR3: CASSGGLAGTRDTGELFF. The CDR3 region has the DNA TGTGCCAGCAGTGGGGGACTAGCGGGAACCCGGGACACCGGGGAGCTGTTTTTT. Full variable domain (remainder filled in from reference TRBV2 and TRBJ2-2): EPEVTQTPSHQVTQMGQEVILRCVPISNHLYFYWYRQILGQKVEFLVSFYNNEISEKSEIFDDQFSVERPDGSNFTLKIRSTKLEDSAMYFCASSGGLAGTRDTGELFFGEGSRLTVL.

This clone has just a few counts. This sequence joins TRBV6-2 or TRBV6-3 and TRBJ2-3; 9 bases agree with TRBD1. This CDR3 region has 15 residues. V gave up 6 bases and J gave up 3 bases; unmatched junction bases: 7. Germline lookup yields CDR1 MNHEY and CDR2 SVGEGT. The CDR3, as DNA: TGTGCCAGCAGCCTCCGGGACAGGGAGACAGATACGCAGTATTTT. Amino acid sequence: CASSLRDRETDTQYF.